Listed below are T cell receptor beta chains from one sample, sequenced in a study of blood T cell repertoires in COVID-19. Using immunoSEQ multiplex PCR, the repertoire was profiled, and TCRdb retains in-frame clones only, with some absent. Of 150,000 to 200,000 clones listed, approximately 86% were seen once; the top ten hold 7% to 7.5%. The sequenced sample consisted of peripheral blood. These receptors were collected from a woman older than 75 in a cohort sampled during active or convalescent COVID-19. The CDR3 runs from the conserved cysteine through the conserved F or W. The order of the fields is clone size, D gene, J gene, V gene, CDR3 protein, CDR3 DNA. A D gene is named only where the DNA matches it firmly. Clone size is stated in some rows and not others, as once, few, many or a class when expanded.

clone_size: .; d_call: .; j_call: TRBJ2-1; v_call: TRBV5-4; cdr3_aa: CASSLVLDNEQFF; cdr3_nt: TGTGCCAGCAGCTTGGTTCTAGACAATGAGCAGTTCTTC
clone_size: .; d_call: .; j_call: TRBJ2-1; v_call: TRBV7-2; cdr3_aa: CASSLGSGESEQFF; cdr3_nt: TGTGCCAGCAGCTTAGGGTCCGGGGAGAGTGAGCAGTTCTTC
clone_size: .; d_call: .; j_call: TRBJ2-7; v_call: TRBV28; cdr3_aa: CASSLVEVHGYEQYF; cdr3_nt: TGTGCCAGCAGCCTCGTCGAGGTACACGGCTACGAGCAGTACTTC
clone_size: few; d_call: .; j_call: TRBJ1-4; v_call: TRBV5-5; cdr3_aa: CASSFRQATNEKLFF; cdr3_nt: TGTGCCAGCAGCTTCCGACAGGCAACTAATGAAAAACTGTTTTTT
clone_size: .; d_call: .; j_call: TRBJ1-2; v_call: TRBV7-8; cdr3_aa: CASSPGWDTYGYTF; cdr3_nt: TGTGCCAGCAGCCCCGGCTGGGACACATATGGCTACACCTTC
clone_size: few; d_call: TRBD2; j_call: TRBJ2-7; v_call: TRBV18; cdr3_aa: CASSPVIAGASEQYF; cdr3_nt: TGTGCCAGCTCACCTGTAATAGCGGGGGCCTCCGAGCAGTACTTC
clone_size: .; d_call: .; j_call: TRBJ1-2; v_call: TRBV18; cdr3_aa: CASSPQGPTGYGYTF; cdr3_nt: TGTGCCAGCTCACCGCAGGGGCCCACGGGCTATGGCTACACCTTC
clone_size: .; d_call: TRBD2; j_call: TRBJ2-1; v_call: TRBV2; cdr3_aa: CASRPGLAGSRQFF; cdr3_nt: TGTGCCAGCAGACCGGGACTAGCGGGTTCTCGGCAGTTCTTC
clone_size: .; d_call: .; j_call: TRBJ2-2; v_call: TRBV5-1; cdr3_aa: CASAYGDAGTGELFF; cdr3_nt: TGCGCCAGCGCGTATGGTGATGCGGGGACCGGGGAGCTGTTTTTT
clone_size: .; d_call: .; j_call: TRBJ1-2; v_call: TRBV27; cdr3_aa: CASSLTGLSHDYGYTF; cdr3_nt: TGTGCCAGCAGTTTAACCGGACTGAGTCATGACTATGGCTACACCTTC
clone_size: .; d_call: TRBD2; j_call: TRBJ2-2; v_call: TRBV5-4; cdr3_aa: CASSLLGGGIGELFF; cdr3_nt: TGTGCCAGCAGCTTGTTAGGCGGGGGTATCGGGGAGCTGTTTTTT
clone_size: .; d_call: .; j_call: TRBJ1-4; v_call: TRBV10-2; cdr3_aa: CASSDLGALPSNEKLFF; cdr3_nt: TGCGCCAGCAGTGATCTAGGGGCGCTCCCTTCTAATGAAAAACTGTTTTTT
clone_size: .; d_call: .; j_call: TRBJ1-3; v_call: TRBV2; cdr3_aa: CARNRVDPPFVPGNTIYF; cdr3_nt: TGTGCCAGAAACAGGGTCGATCCGCCTTTCGTGCCTGGAAACACCATATATTTT
clone_size: .; d_call: TRBD1; j_call: TRBJ2-5; v_call: TRBV18; cdr3_aa: CASSPTLQGARGETQYF; cdr3_nt: TGTGCCAGCTCACCGACCCTACAGGGGGCGCGTGGTGAGACCCAGTACTTC
clone_size: .; d_call: .; j_call: TRBJ1-4; v_call: TRBV11-3; cdr3_aa: CASSSQGVGEKLFF; cdr3_nt: TGTGCCAGCAGCTCCCAGGGTGTTGGCGAAAAACTGTTTTTT
clone_size: once; d_call: .; j_call: TRBJ1-1; v_call: TRBV30; cdr3_aa: CAWSHMDTEAFF; cdr3_nt: TGTGCCTGGAGTCACATGGACACTGAAGCTTTCTTT
clone_size: .; d_call: .; j_call: TRBJ2-2; v_call: TRBV6-5; cdr3_aa: CATFRQAPTGELFF; cdr3_nt: TGTGCCACCTTCCGACAGGCCCCTACCGGGGAGCTGTTTTTT
clone_size: .; d_call: .; j_call: TRBJ2-5; v_call: TRBV6-5; cdr3_aa: CATPSGWETQYF; cdr3_nt: TGTGCCACCCCGTCGGGTTGGGAGACCCAGTACTTC
clone_size: .; d_call: TRBD2; j_call: TRBJ2-5; v_call: TRBV7-2; cdr3_aa: CASSFPGTSGGFGETQYF; cdr3_nt: TGTGCCAGCAGCTTTCCGGGGACTAGCGGGGGGTTCGGAGAGACCCAGTACTTC
clone_size: .; d_call: .; j_call: TRBJ1-2; v_call: TRBV28; cdr3_aa: CASSDGTNYGYTF; cdr3_nt: TGTGCCAGCAGTGACGGGACTAACTATGGCTACACCTTC
clone_size: .; d_call: .; j_call: TRBJ1-3; v_call: TRBV2; cdr3_aa: CASSAVLNTIYF; cdr3_nt: TGTGCCAGCAGTGCGGTCTTAAACACCATATATTTT
clone_size: .; d_call: TRBD1; j_call: TRBJ1-4; v_call: TRBV15; cdr3_aa: CATSRAPTGAIEKLFF; cdr3_nt: TGTGCCACCAGCAGAGCCCCGACAGGGGCAATTGAAAAACTGTTTTTT
clone_size: .; d_call: TRBD1; j_call: TRBJ1-1; v_call: TRBV10-3; cdr3_aa: CAISDPTDRGTEAFF; cdr3_nt: TGTGCCATCAGTGACCCAACTGACAGGGGCACTGAAGCTTTCTTT
clone_size: .; d_call: TRBD2; j_call: TRBJ2-3; v_call: TRBV18; cdr3_aa: CASSRDYPSTDTQYF; cdr3_nt: TGTGCCAGCTCACGGGACTACCCTTCCACAGATACGCAGTATTTT
clone_size: .; d_call: .; j_call: TRBJ1-5; v_call: TRBV7-9; cdr3_aa: CASSLWRAGSNQPQHF; cdr3_nt: TGTGCCAGCAGCTTATGGCGGGCAGGAAGTAATCAGCCCCAGCATTTT
clone_size: .; d_call: .; j_call: TRBJ2-2; v_call: TRBV7-8; cdr3_aa: CASSWANTGELFF; cdr3_nt: TGTGCCAGCAGCTGGGCCAACACCGGGGAGCTGTTTTTT
clone_size: .; d_call: TRBD1; j_call: TRBJ2-7; v_call: TRBV28; cdr3_aa: CASSLSPRGRVNEQYF; cdr3_nt: TGTGCCAGCAGTTTATCTCCCAGGGGGCGAGTTAACGAGCAGTACTTC
clone_size: once; d_call: TRBD1; j_call: TRBJ2-5; v_call: TRBV5-1; cdr3_aa: CASGRGQGPSETQYF; cdr3_nt: TGCGCCAGCGGCCGAGGACAGGGGCCATCAGAGACCCAGTACTTC